The sample holds one count of the clone carrying this TCR beta chain. Its antigen is as yet unknown. This may come from a read error, since a much larger clone is one base off. Per germline, CDR1 SGHRS and CDR2 YFSETQ. The length of the CDR3 is 13 residues. In the source study's methods: The study took CDR3 differences across clinicopathological groups and made a distant-metastasis classifier for papillary thyroid cancer from them. TCRdb re-analyzed the PCR reads through MiXCR. The V and J calls were not made by the authors but by TCRdb's processing. The data contain over 20,000 clones, about 26% of them seen just once; the ten biggest clones take up about 18%. The data originate from a study of metastatic and nonmetastatic thyroid tumors. Study information: Repertoires from blood and tumor or nodule tissue of malignant and benign thyroid patients were compared.

Study-level points and caveats: Reportedly, malignant thyroid tumors had significantly higher TCR beta diversity than benign nodules, in blood and tumor.

Prior to thyroid surgery, none of the patients had received any treatment. The sequence was obtained from a male donor with papillary thyroid cancer or a benign thyroid nodule (not recorded which). Some clones in this sample may be carry-over from other donors' samples. The chain is built from TRBV5-1 and TRBJ2-1; D remains unclear. The specimen sequenced was blood. CDR3 nucleotide sequence: TGCGTCAGCAGCTTGGAAGGCACAAGTGAGCAGTTCTTC. Translated, it gives CVSSLEGTSEQFF.